What follows is one TCR beta chain and its context. This specimen belongs to a study of technical replicates of blood from a few donors. The V gene end was trimmed by 5 bases and the J gene end by 5 bases; junction bases not matched to a gene: 6. CDR3 length equals 14 residues. Germline V gene lookup returns CDR1 SEHNR and CDR2 FQNEAQ (reference sequence). Sequencing used immunoSEQ multiplex PCR; TCRdb keeps in-frame clones, though not all of them. Of about 71,000 clones in the sample, 85% to 90% were seen once. The sequenced material came from PBMCs. The chain joins TRBV7-9 to TRBJ2-1; 7 bases agree with TRBD2. The source of this sequence is a human donor in good health. Some clones in this sample may be carry-over from other donors' samples. The CDR3 DNA is TGTGCCAGCAGCCGCGGACTAGGTAACAATGAGCAGTTCTTC. Its translation: CASSRGLGNNEQFF.